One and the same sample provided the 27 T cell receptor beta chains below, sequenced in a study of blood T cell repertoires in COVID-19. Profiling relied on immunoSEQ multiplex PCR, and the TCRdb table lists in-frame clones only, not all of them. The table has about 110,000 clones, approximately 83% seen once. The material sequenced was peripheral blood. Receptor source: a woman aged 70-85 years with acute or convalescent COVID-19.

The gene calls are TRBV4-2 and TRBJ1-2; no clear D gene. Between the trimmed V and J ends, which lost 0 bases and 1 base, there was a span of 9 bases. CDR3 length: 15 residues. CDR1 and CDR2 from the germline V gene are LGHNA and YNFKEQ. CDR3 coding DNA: TGTGCCAGCAGCCAAGATCTTGGACTTAACTATGGCTACACCTTC. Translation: CASSQDLGLNYGYTF.

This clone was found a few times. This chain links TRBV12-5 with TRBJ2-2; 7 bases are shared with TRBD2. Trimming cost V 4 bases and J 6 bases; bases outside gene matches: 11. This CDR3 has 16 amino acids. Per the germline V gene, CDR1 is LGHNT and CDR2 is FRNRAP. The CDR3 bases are TGTGCTAGTGGTTCCGGGACTACCTACGCGGCCGGGGAGCTGTTTTTT. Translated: CASGSGTTYAAGELFF.

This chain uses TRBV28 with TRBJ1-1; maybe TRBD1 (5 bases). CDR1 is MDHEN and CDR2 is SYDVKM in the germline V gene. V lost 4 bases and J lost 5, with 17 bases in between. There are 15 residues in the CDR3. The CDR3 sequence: CASSSSRGFGTEAFF. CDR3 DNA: TGTGCCAGCAGTTCCAGCCGGGGGTTTGGTACTGAAGCTTTCTTT.

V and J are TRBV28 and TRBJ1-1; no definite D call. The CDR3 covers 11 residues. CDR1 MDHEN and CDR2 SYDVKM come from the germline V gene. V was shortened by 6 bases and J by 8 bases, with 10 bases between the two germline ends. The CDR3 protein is CASSYAAEAFF. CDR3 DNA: TGTGCCAGCAGCTACGCGGCGGAAGCTTTCTTT. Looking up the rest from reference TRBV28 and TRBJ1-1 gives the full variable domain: DVKVTQSSRYLVKRTGEKVFLECVQDMDHENMFWYRQDPGLGLRLIYFSYDVKMKEKGDIPEGYSVSREKKERFSLILESASTNQTSMYLCASSYAAEAFFGQGTRLTVV.

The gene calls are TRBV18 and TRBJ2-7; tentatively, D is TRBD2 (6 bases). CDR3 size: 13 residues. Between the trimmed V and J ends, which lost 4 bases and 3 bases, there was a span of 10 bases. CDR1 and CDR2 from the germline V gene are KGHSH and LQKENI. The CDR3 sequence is CASSQAGLYEQYF. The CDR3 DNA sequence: TGTGCCAGCTCACAAGCGGGCCTCTACGAGCAGTACTTC.

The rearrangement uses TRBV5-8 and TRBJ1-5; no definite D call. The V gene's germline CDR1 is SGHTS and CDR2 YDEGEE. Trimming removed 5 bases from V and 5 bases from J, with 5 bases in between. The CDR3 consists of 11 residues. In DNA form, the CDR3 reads TGTGCCAGCAGTTCTCATCAGCCCCAGCATTTT. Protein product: CASSSHQPQHF.

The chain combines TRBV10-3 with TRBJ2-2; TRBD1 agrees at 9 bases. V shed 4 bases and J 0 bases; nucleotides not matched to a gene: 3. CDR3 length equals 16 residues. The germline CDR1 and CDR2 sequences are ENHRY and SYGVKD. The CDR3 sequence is CAISGTGAANTGELFF. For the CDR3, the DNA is TGTGCCATCAGTGGGACAGGGGCCGCGAACACCGGGGAGCTGTTTTTT.

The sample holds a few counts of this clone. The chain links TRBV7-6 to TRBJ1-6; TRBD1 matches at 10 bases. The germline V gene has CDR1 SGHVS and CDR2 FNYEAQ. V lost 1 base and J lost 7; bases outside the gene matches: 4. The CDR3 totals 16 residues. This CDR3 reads CASSLGQGAVNSPLHF. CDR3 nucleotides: TGTGCCAGCAGCTTAGGACAGGGGGCTGTAAATTCACCCCTCCACTTT.

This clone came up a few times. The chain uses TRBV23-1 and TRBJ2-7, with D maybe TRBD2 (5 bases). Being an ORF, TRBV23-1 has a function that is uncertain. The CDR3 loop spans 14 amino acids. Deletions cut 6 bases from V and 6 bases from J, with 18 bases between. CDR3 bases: TGCGCCAGCAGCCCCGGGATTAGGTCCGTCGAGCAGTACTTC. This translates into CASSPGIRSVEQYF.

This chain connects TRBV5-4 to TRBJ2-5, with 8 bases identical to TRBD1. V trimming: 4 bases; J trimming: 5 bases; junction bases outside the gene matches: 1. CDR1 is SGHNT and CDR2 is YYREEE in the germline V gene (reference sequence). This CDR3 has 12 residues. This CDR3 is CASSRDRETQYF. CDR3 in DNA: TGTGCCAGCAGCAGGGACAGGGAGACCCAGTACTTC.

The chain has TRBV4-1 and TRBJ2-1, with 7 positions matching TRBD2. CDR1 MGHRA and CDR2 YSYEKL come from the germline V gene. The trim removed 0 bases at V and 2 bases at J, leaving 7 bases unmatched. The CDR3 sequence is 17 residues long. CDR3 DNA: TGCGCCAGCAGCCAAGAGGGTAGCGGGTACACCTACAATGAGCAGTTCTTC. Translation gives CASSQEGSGYTYNEQFF.

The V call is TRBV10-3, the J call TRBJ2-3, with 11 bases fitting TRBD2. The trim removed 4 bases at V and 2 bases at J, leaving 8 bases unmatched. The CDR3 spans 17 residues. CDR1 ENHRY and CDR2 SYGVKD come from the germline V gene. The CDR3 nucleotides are TGTGCCATCAGTGCGACTAGCGGGGACTCATACACAGATACGCAGTATTTT. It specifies CAISATSGDSYTDTQYF.

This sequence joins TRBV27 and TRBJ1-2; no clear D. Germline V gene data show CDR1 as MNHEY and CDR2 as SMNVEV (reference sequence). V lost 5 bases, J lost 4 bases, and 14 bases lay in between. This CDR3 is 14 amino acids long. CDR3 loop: CASSAWAGGYGYTF. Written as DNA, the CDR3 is TGTGCCAGCAGTGCCTGGGCGGGAGGCTATGGCTACACCTTC.

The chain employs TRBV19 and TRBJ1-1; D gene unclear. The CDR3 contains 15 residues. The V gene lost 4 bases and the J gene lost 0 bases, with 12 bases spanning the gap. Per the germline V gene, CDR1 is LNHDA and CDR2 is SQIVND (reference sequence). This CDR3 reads CASSTPRFMNTEAFF. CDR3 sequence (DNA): TGTGCCAGTAGTACTCCTCGGTTCATGAACACTGAAGCTTTCTTT.

Here the CDR3 DNA reads TGTGCCAGCAGCTCGTTCCGGGACAGAAGCAATCAGCCCCAGCATTTT. It is translated as CASSSFRDRSNQPQHF. The rearrangement joins TRBV7-8 to TRBJ1-5; TRBD1 matches at 7 bases. The ends lost 4 bases at V and 1 base at J; junction bases unmatched: 7. The CDR3 has 16 amino acids. CDR1 and CDR2 (germline): SGHVS, FQNEAQ.

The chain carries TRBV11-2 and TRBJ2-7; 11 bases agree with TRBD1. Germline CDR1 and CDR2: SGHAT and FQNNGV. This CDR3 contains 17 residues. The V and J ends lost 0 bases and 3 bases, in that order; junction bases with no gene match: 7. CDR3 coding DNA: TGTGCCAGCAGCTTAGAGGCTGGCGGGACAGGGGGCTACGAGCAGTACTTC. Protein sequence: CASSLEAGGTGGYEQYF.

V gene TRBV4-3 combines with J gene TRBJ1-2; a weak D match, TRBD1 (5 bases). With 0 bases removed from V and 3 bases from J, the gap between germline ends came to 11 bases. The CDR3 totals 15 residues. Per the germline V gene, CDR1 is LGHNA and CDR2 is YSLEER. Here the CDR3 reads CASSQDITGYYGYTF. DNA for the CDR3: TGCGCCAGCAGCCAAGATATAACAGGCTACTATGGCTACACCTTC.

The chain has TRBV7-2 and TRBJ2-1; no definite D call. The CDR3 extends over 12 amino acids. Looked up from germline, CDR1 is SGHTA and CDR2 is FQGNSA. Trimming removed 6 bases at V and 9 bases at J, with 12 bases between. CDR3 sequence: CASSSLSVEQFF. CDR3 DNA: TGTGCCAGCAGTTCTTTATCGGTTGAGCAGTTCTTC.

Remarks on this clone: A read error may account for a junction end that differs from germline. The CDR3 spells CASSLGTGVNAGELFF. In DNA form, the CDR3 reads TGTGCCAGCAGCCTAGGGACAGGGGTGAACGCCGGGGAGCTGTTTTTT. The chain uses TRBV7-2 and TRBJ2-2, with 10 nucleotides matching TRBD1. This CDR3 region has 16 residues. Germline V gene lookup returns CDR1 SGHTA and CDR2 FQGNSA.

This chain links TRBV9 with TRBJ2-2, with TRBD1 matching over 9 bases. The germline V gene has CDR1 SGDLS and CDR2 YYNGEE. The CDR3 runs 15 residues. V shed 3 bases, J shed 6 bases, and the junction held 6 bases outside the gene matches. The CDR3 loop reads CASSAGTGRAGELFF. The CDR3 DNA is TGTGCCAGCAGCGCCGGGACAGGGAGGGCCGGGGAGCTGTTTTTT.

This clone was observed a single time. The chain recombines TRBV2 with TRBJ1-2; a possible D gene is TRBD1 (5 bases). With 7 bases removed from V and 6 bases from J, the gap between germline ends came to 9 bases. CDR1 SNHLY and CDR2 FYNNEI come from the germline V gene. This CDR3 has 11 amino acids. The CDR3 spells CASNDRNGYTF. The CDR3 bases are TGTGCCAGCAACGACAGAAATGGCTACACCTTC.

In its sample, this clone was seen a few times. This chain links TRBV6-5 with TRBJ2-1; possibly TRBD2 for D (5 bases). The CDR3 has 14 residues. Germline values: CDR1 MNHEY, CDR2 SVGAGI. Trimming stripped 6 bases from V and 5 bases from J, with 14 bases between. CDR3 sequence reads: CASSPSPGNNEQFF. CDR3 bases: TGTGCCAGCAGCCCCTCCCCGGGGAACAATGAGCAGTTCTTC.

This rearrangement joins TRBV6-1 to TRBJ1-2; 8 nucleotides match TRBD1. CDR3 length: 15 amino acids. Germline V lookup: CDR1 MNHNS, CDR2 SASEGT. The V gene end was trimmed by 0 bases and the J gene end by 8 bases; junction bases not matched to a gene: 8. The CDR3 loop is CASSEAVGQVSGYTF. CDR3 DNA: TGTGCCAGCAGTGAAGCGGTGGGACAGGTGTCGGGCTACACCTTC.

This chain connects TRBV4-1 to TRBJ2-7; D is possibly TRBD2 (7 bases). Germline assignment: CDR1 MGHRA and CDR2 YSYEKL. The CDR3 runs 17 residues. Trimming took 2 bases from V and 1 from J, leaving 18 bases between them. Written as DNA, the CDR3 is TGCGCCAGCAGCCAACCGGCGGGGGCTAGCGGTTCCTACGAGCAGTACTTC. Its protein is CASSQPAGASGSYEQYF.

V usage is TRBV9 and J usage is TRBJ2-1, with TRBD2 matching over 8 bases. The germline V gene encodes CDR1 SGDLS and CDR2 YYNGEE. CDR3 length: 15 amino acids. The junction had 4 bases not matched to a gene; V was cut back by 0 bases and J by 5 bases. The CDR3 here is CASSVGLASNNEQFF. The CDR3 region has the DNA TGTGCCAGCAGCGTAGGACTAGCGTCTAACAATGAGCAGTTCTTC.

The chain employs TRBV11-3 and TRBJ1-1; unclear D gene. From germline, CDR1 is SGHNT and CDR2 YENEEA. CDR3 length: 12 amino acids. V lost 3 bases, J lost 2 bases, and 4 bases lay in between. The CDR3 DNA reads TGTGCCAGCAGCTTGAGCAACACTGAAGCTTTCTTT. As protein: CASSLSNTEAFF.

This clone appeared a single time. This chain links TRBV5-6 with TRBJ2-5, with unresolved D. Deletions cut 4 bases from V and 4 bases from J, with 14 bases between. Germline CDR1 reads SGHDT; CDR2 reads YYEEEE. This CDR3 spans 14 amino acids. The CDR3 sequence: CASSLNGPGETQYF. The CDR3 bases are TGTGCCAGCAGCCTCAACGGTCCGGGAGAGACCCAGTACTTC. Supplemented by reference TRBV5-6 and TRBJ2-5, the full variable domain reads DAGVTQSPTHLIKTRGQQVTLRCSPKSGHDTVSWYQQALGQGPQFIFQYYEEEERQRGNFPDRFSGHQFPNYSSELNVNALLLGDSALYLCASSLNGPGETQYFGPGTRLLVL.